The 32 T cell receptor beta chains presented below share a single source sample, sequenced in a study of CXCR3-negative and CXCR3-positive naive CD8 T cells. The TRB cDNA libraries were prepared by 5' RACE with UMI labels. TCRdb reprocessed the 5' RACE reads; each CDR3 protein has one entry and no DNA is given. The sample data list about 120,000 distinct CDR3 sequences. Sequencing was carried out using naive CXCR3- CD8+ T cells from blood. Subset meaning: CD45RO-CCR7+CD27+CD95- naive CD8+ T cells lacking CXCR3 (TNR3-). The receptors come from a human donor in good health. Some clones in this sample may be carry-over from other donors' samples.

CDR3 protein: CASSRTGTGNEQYF. The genes are TRBV4-1 and TRBJ2-7; TCRdb gives TRBD1 as the D gene, but with no DNA this cannot be confirmed. There are 14 residues in the CDR3. CDR1 and CDR2 from the germline V gene are MGHRA and YSYEKL.

The CDR3 loop reads CASSSSLAARYNEQFF. The J gene is TRBJ2-1, the V gene TRBV7-9; the TCRdb D gene call, TRBD2, has no DNA to confirm it. This CDR3 has 16 amino acids. CDR1 is SEHNR, CDR2 FQNEAQ, per germline (reference sequence).

The CDR3 loop reads CSARDLGVGTEAFF. The rearrangement links TRBV20-1 to TRBJ1-1; TCRdb picks TRBD1, but there is no DNA to check that call. CDR3 size: 14 residues. The germline V gene encodes CDR1 DFQATT and CDR2 SNEGSKA (reference sequence).

The chain employs TRBV5-1 and TRBJ2-7; TCRdb's D gene call, TRBD2, goes unchecked for lack of DNA. This CDR3 is 15 amino acids long. CDR1 is SGHRS, CDR2 YFSETQ, per germline. The chain's CDR3 is CASSFTAGGSYEQYF.

This sequence joins TRBV12-3 or TRBV12-4 and TRBJ1-5; there is no DNA to check the TCRdb D call of TRBD1. The CDR3 is 14 amino acids. The CDR3 here is CASSPGAGAQPQHF.

The chain is built from TRBV12-3 or TRBV12-4 and TRBJ1-2; TCRdb calls TRBD1, which cannot be checked without DNA. This CDR3 is built from 15 residues. The chain's CDR3 is CASSPAGTANYGYTF.

The genes are TRBV28 and TRBJ1-1. Germline CDR1 MDHEN, CDR2 SYDVKM. There are 14 residues in the CDR3. The CDR3: CASSFGVRDTEAFF.

This rearrangement joins TRBV20-1 to TRBJ1-5; TCRdb lists TRBD1, though no DNA is available to test this call. CDR1 is DFQATT, CDR2 SNEGSKA, per germline (reference sequence). This CDR3 contains 14 residues. The CDR3 here is CSAGTGGDVQPQHF.

CDR3 residues: CAGSPLTPTGSSYEQYF. The chain recombines TRBV28 with TRBJ2-7; the TRBD1 assignment by TCRdb is unverifiable without DNA. The CDR3 loop spans 17 amino acids. Germline CDR1 and CDR2: MDHEN and SYDVKM.

The genes are TRBV9 and TRBJ1-1; TCRdb's D gene call, TRBD1, goes unchecked for lack of DNA. The CDR3 is 15 amino acids. Germline V CDR1 and CDR2: SGDLS, YYNGEE. CDR3 sequence reads: CASSPPEGQNTEAFF.

The chain carries TRBV7-3 and TRBJ1-2; TCRdb's D call, TRBD1, is unchecked because there is no DNA. This CDR3 is built from 13 residues. Looked up from germline, CDR1 is SGHTA and CDR2 is FQGTGA. The CDR3 protein is CASSLSRGDGYTF.

This sequence joins TRBV6-6 and TRBJ1-2. The CDR3 contains 14 residues. Germline V CDR1 and CDR2: MNHNY, SVGAGI (reference sequence). This CDR3 reads CASSYSIANYGYTF.

The chain employs TRBV12-3 or TRBV12-4 and TRBJ2-6. The CDR3 spans 13 residues. Here the CDR3 reads CASLALGANVLTF.

The gene calls are TRBV28 and TRBJ2-1; the TRBD1 assignment by TCRdb is unverifiable without DNA. Germline V gene lookup returns CDR1 MDHEN and CDR2 SYDVKM. The CDR3 consists of 16 residues. The CDR3 loop reads CASSLSRTGSANEQFF. Full variable domain (rest looked up from reference TRBV28 and TRBJ2-1): DVKVTQSSRYLVKRTGEKVFLECVQDMDHENMFWYRQDPGLGLRLIYFSYDVKMKEKGDIPEGYSVSREKKERFSLILESASTNQTSMYLCASSLSRTGSANEQFFGPGTRLTVL.

This sequence joins TRBV10-3 and TRBJ2-5; TCRdb gives TRBD1 as the D gene, but with no DNA this cannot be confirmed. Germline V gives CDR1 ENHRY, CDR2 SYGVKD. The CDR3 contains 15 residues. CDR3 sequence: CAISAGTDGLETQYF.

V is TRBV2 and J is TRBJ2-1; TCRdb indicates TRBD2, and absent DNA this call remains unverified. Germline V gene lookup returns CDR1 SNHLY and CDR2 FYNNEI. The CDR3 runs 16 residues. The CDR3 is CASSEGGLAMLNEQFF.

The J gene is TRBJ2-1, the V gene TRBV27. The CDR3 loop spans 14 amino acids. The V gene's germline CDR1 is MNHEY and CDR2 SMNVEV (reference sequence). The CDR3 spells CASSLAGADNEQFF.

This rearrangement joins TRBV27 to TRBJ2-5; the D gene TCRdb calls, TRBD1, cannot be checked with no DNA. The CDR3 sequence is 17 residues long. Germline CDR1 reads MNHEY; CDR2 reads SMNVEV (reference sequence). CDR3 amino acids: CASTLTQRTGADETQYF.

The chain is built from TRBV28 and TRBJ2-7; the D call of TRBD1 rests on TCRdb alone, since no DNA is present to check it. Germline CDR1 is MDHEN and CDR2 is SYDVKM. This CDR3 has 15 residues. The CDR3 sequence: CASSFEQGWPYEQYF.

V is TRBV5-1 and J is TRBJ2-2. Per the germline V gene, CDR1 is SGHRS and CDR2 is YFSETQ. The CDR3 sequence is 12 residues long. CDR3 loop: CASSLGSRELFF. The variable domain in full, with the rest retrieved from reference TRBV5-1 and TRBJ2-2, is KAGVTQTPRYLIKTRGQQVTLSCSPISGHRSVSWYQQTPGQGLQFLFEYFSETQRNKGNFPGRFSGRQFSNSRSEMNVSTLELGDSALYLCASSLGSRELFFGEGSRLTVL.

This chain joins TRBV5-1 and TRBJ2-1. Per germline, CDR1 SGHRS and CDR2 YFSETQ. The CDR3 is made up of 14 amino acids. The CDR3 reads CASSLETTYNEQFF.

This chain links TRBV12-3 or TRBV12-4 with TRBJ2-5. CDR3 length: 13 amino acids. CDR3 protein: CASSLGRLETQYF.

J is TRBJ2-7 and V is TRBV29-1; TCRdb designates TRBD2, a call that cannot be tested without DNA. The CDR3 spans 12 residues. Germline-derived CDR1 and CDR2 are SQVTM and ANQGSEA. CDR3 sequence: CSVPSGNHEQYF.

V and J are TRBV29-1 and TRBJ1-2. The CDR3 covers 15 residues. CDR1 and CDR2 from the germline V gene are SQVTM and ANQGSEA. The CDR3 protein is CSVGPSRGGVFGYTF. The full variable domain, in which reference TRBV29-1 and TRBJ1-2 provide the parts outside the CDR3, is SAVISQKPSRDICQRGTSLTIQCQVDSQVTMMFWYRQQPGQSLTLIATANQGSEATYESGFVIDKFPISRPNLTFSTLTVSNMSPEDSSIYLCSVGPSRGGVFGYTFGSGTRLTVV.

V is TRBV7-6 and J is TRBJ2-2; the TRBD1 assignment by TCRdb is unverifiable without DNA. This CDR3 has 14 amino acids. CDR1 SGHVS and CDR2 FNYEAQ come from the germline V gene. CDR3 residues: CASSLVGARGELFF.

The J gene is TRBJ1-5, the V gene TRBV4-3; lacking DNA, the TRBD1 call made by TCRdb goes unchecked. CDR1 is LGHNA and CDR2 is YSLEER in the germline V gene. This CDR3 contains 19 residues. CDR3 loop: CASSQDTPRDRGSNQPQHF.

The rearrangement uses TRBV29-1 and TRBJ1-2. Germline CDR1 is SQVTM and CDR2 is ANQGSEA. The CDR3 consists of 14 residues. The CDR3 protein is CSGEEVGTIYGYTF.

The chain joins TRBV29-1 to TRBJ2-7; TCRdb names TRBD2, which stays unverified in the absence of DNA. CDR3 length: 15 amino acids. The germline V gene has CDR1 SQVTM and CDR2 ANQGSEA. CDR3 residues: CSVGGSGTASYEQYF.

V usage is TRBV10-2 and J usage is TRBJ1-1. Germline lookup yields CDR1 WSHSY and CDR2 SAAADI. The CDR3 length is 13 residues. The CDR3 protein is CASRDIINTEAFF.

V and J are TRBV20-1 and TRBJ1-2. This CDR3 has 15 amino acids. Germline CDR1 and CDR2: DFQATT and SNEGSKA (reference sequence). The CDR3 loop is CSARGEQLSNYGYTF.

The chain has TRBV29-1 and TRBJ2-7; TCRdb picks TRBD2, but there is no DNA to check that call. This CDR3 comprises 16 residues. Germline values: CDR1 SQVTM, CDR2 ANQGSEA. The CDR3 is CSVDGTSGAPSYGQYF.

The chain has TRBV29-1 and TRBJ2-7; TCRdb designates TRBD1, a call that cannot be tested without DNA. Germline CDR1 SQVTM, CDR2 ANQGSEA. CDR3 length: 13 residues. The CDR3 region is CSVDGGQAYEQYF.